What follows are 10 T cell receptor beta chains derived from one specimen sequenced in a study of T cell changes during pregnancy in multiple sclerosis. Some clones are missing from TCRdb's copy, which holds only in-frame ones; the method was immunoSEQ multiplex PCR. The repertoire holds 95,000 to 100,000 clones, with about 91% as singletons. The sample consisted of peripheral blood, taken in the second trimester of pregnancy. The receptors originated from a female donor with multiple sclerosis, enrolled in a pregnancy study.

The V gene is TRBV5-4, the J gene TRBJ2-1; 11 bases map to TRBD2. CDR3 length: 17 amino acids. Per the germline V gene, CDR1 is SGHNT and CDR2 is YYREEE (reference sequence). Germline trimming cut 0 bases from V and 7 bases from J; bases unmatched to any gene: 9. The CDR3, as DNA: TGTGCCAGCAGCTTGGATAGCGGGAGGGCCCTATGGAATGAGCAGTTCTTC. Amino acid sequence: CASSLDSGRALWNEQFF.

The chain uses TRBV11-2 and TRBJ2-7; 8 positions match TRBD1. Germline V gene data show CDR1 as SGHAT and CDR2 as FQNNGV. Trimming cost V 6 bases and J 4 bases; bases outside gene matches: 5. The CDR3 runs to 13 residues. The CDR3 sequence: CASRNRGKYEQYF. The CDR3 DNA reads TGTGCCAGCAGGAACAGGGGGAAATACGAGCAGTACTTC.

J is TRBJ1-1 and V is TRBV5-5, with no clear D. The CDR3 contains 11 residues. Looked up from germline, CDR1 is SGHKS and CDR2 is YYEKEE (reference sequence). Trimming removed 2 bases at V and 8 bases at J, with 7 bases between. CDR3 residues: CASSFTAEAFF. The CDR3 DNA sequence: TGTGCCAGCAGCTTTACTGCGGAAGCTTTCTTT.

Written as DNA, the CDR3 is TGTGCCAGCGGCGGTCTAGCGGGAGTATCAAATGAGCAGTTCTTC. As protein: CASGGLAGVSNEQFF. The rearrangement joins TRBV6-6 to TRBJ2-1; 10 nucleotides match TRBD2. The germline V gene encodes CDR1 MNHNY and CDR2 SVGAGI (reference sequence). This CDR3 is 15 amino acids long. V lost 8 bases and J lost 7; bases outside the gene matches: 11.

The V and J genes are TRBV9 and TRBJ2-5; possibly TRBD1 for D (6 bases). The V and J ends lost 4 bases and 4 bases respectively, with 17 bases between them. The germline V gene has CDR1 SGDLS and CDR2 YYNGEE. The CDR3 totals 15 residues. The CDR3 DNA is TGTGCCAGCAGCCCACAGGGTCTCAAGGGAGAGACCCAGTACTTC. Encoded protein: CASSPQGLKGETQYF.

V gene TRBV27 combines with J gene TRBJ2-3; D is unclear. V shed 8 bases and J shed 7 bases, with 7 bases lying between them. CDR1 and CDR2 (germline): MNHEY, SMNVEV (reference sequence). There are 10 residues in the CDR3. CDR3 protein: CASGRHTQYF. The CDR3 DNA sequence: TGTGCCAGCGGGCGCCATACGCAGTATTTT.

The rearrangement joins TRBV27 to TRBJ2-1; 9 bases fit TRBD1. This CDR3 has 18 residues. The V gene's germline CDR1 is MNHEY and CDR2 SMNVEV (reference sequence). The V segment lost 6 bases and the J segment 0 bases; nucleotides outside the gene matches: 12. CDR3: CASRDRGTGIHSYNEQFF. Here the CDR3 DNA reads TGTGCCAGCAGAGACAGGGGGACCGGGATCCACTCCTACAATGAGCAGTTCTTC.

This clone was counted only a few times. The chain has TRBV7-8 and TRBJ2-5; unclear D gene. This CDR3 has 12 residues. CDR1 SGHVS and CDR2 FQNEAQ come from the germline V gene. V was clipped by 3 bases and J by 5 bases, with 7 bases between them. CDR3 residues: CASSFGSETQYF. The CDR3 region has the DNA TGTGCCAGCAGCTTCGGGTCTGAGACCCAGTACTTC.

The J gene is TRBJ2-6, the V gene TRBV5-1, with D possibly being TRBD2 (5 bases). This CDR3 comprises 16 residues. The V gene's germline CDR1 is SGHRS and CDR2 YFSETQ. The V end was cut by 5 bases, the J end by 0 bases, with 12 bases between. The CDR3, as DNA: TGCGCCAGCAGACGGGGATGGGTCTCTGGGGCCAACGTCCTGACTTTC. It encodes CASRRGWVSGANVLTF.

The chain combines TRBV19 with TRBJ1-5; D unclear. This CDR3 spans 15 amino acids. CDR1 and CDR2 (germline): LNHDA, SQIVND (reference sequence). V lost 4 bases to trimming and J lost 2 bases, with 12 bases between them. CDR3 sequence reads: CASSTGGGRNQPQHF. CDR3 in DNA: TGTGCCAGTAGTACCGGAGGAGGGCGCAATCAGCCCCAGCATTTT.